Listed here are 17 T cell receptor beta chains from one sample, sequenced in a study of blood T cell repertoires in COVID-19. Assay: immunoSEQ multiplex PCR; the TCRdb copy retains only in-frame clones and omits some. Among about 230,000 clones listed, approximately 87% were seen once. Sequenced: peripheral blood. Source of these receptors: a woman aged 65 to 85 with active or convalescent COVID-19.

V gene TRBV7-2 combines with J gene TRBJ1-4; D is unclear. Trimming left V 6 bases short and J 7 bases short, with 9 bases between. Germline V gene data show CDR1 as SGHTA and CDR2 as FQGNSA. The CDR3 runs 12 residues. CDR3 sequence (DNA): TGTGCCAGCAGACGGTCGGGTGAAAAACTGTTTTTT. Translated: CASRRSGEKLFF.

The V call is TRBV19, the J call TRBJ1-3; D ambiguous. CDR1 is LNHDA, CDR2 SQIVND, per germline (reference sequence). The CDR3 consists of 13 residues. V was cut by 6 bases and J by 0 bases, with 6 bases left in between. The CDR3 is CASRFYSGNTIYF. The CDR3 DNA follows: TGTGCCAGTAGGTTCTACTCTGGAAACACCATATATTTT.

This clone appeared once. The chain recombines TRBV5-1 with TRBJ2-1; D remains unclear. Trimming cost V 0 bases and J 2 bases, with 9 bases left between them. CDR3 length: 15 amino acids. CDR1 is SGHRS, CDR2 YFSETQ, per germline. The CDR3: CASSLATPTYNEQFF. CDR3 nucleotide sequence: TGCGCCAGCAGCTTGGCGACTCCCACCTACAATGAGCAGTTCTTC.

This chain uses TRBV3-1 (or the pseudogene TRBV3-2) with TRBJ2-3; D is perhaps TRBD2 (6 bases). V shed 1 base and J shed 2 bases, with 22 bases lying between them. Germline assignment: CDR1 LGHDT and CDR2 YNNKEL (reference sequence). The CDR3 totals 19 residues. The CDR3 protein is CASSQGGNWASVFTDTQYF. CDR3 in DNA: TGTGCCAGCAGCCAAGGGGGGAACTGGGCTAGCGTTTTCACAGATACGCAGTATTTT.

The sample holds a few counts of this clone. Other DNA sequences in this sample translate to the same CDR3. V is TRBV2 and J is TRBJ1-1; possible D gene TRBD1, 5 bases. The V and J ends lost 8 bases and 4 bases respectively, with 11 bases between them. Germline-derived CDR1 and CDR2 are SNHLY and FYNNEI. The CDR3 has 12 residues. CDR3 amino acids: CASSGGGTEAFF. The DNA of the CDR3 is TGTGCCAGCTCCGGGGGAGGCACTGAAGCTTTCTTT.

The chain has TRBV27 and TRBJ2-1; D not certain. Trimming shortened V by 2 bases and J by 9 bases, and 8 bases separated the two germline ends. Germline CDR1 and CDR2: MNHEY and SMNVEV (reference sequence). CDR3 size: 12 residues. The CDR3 region has the DNA TGTGCCAGCAGTTTACCGGTTGGTGAGCAGTTCTTC. Its translation is CASSLPVGEQFF.

The chain combines TRBV2 with TRBJ1-5, with D unclear. Trimming stripped 0 bases from V and 0 bases from J, with 9 bases between. Germline CDR1 and CDR2: SNHLY and FYNNEI. There are 16 residues in the CDR3. The CDR3 here is CASSEAHFYSNQPQHF. The CDR3 region has the DNA TGTGCCAGCAGTGAAGCCCACTTTTATAGCAATCAGCCCCAGCATTTT.

This chain links TRBV10-3 with TRBJ1-6, with 8 positions matching TRBD1. Unmatched junction bases numbered 11, after V lost 10 bases and J lost 12 bases. CDR3 length equals 13 residues. The germline V gene has CDR1 ENHRY and CDR2 SYGVKD. The CDR3 protein is CATHAGQGLPLHF. The CDR3 DNA follows: TGTGCCACCCATGCCGGACAGGGCTTACCCCTCCACTTT.

This rearrangement joins TRBV6-2 or TRBV6-3 to TRBJ2-7, with D hard to call. The germline CDR1 and CDR2 sequences are MNHEY and SVGEGT. Trimming removed 3 bases from V and 4 bases from J, with 13 bases in between. The CDR3 has 14 amino acids. CDR3 sequence reads: CASSYWADIYEQYF. The CDR3 DNA follows: TGTGCCAGCAGTTATTGGGCAGACATTTACGAGCAGTACTTC.

The CDR3 DNA is TGCGCCAGCAGCTTCTCTAGCGGGGAGGATACGCAGTATTTT. Protein product: CASSFSSGEDTQYF. The chain carries TRBV5-1 and TRBJ2-3, with TRBD2 identical over 9 bases. Germline V gives CDR1 SGHRS, CDR2 YFSETQ. V gave up 2 bases and J gave up 6 bases; unmatched junction bases: 4. The CDR3 consists of 14 residues.

The CDR3 DNA reads as TGTGCCAGCAGCCAGGGACAGGCGACCTACGAGCAGTACTTC. It encodes CASSQGQATYEQYF. The J gene is TRBJ2-7, the V gene TRBV21-1; the D call TRBD1 from the table was never checked on the DNA. TRBV21-1 is deemed a pseudogene. The CDR3 spans 14 residues.

The chain couples TRBV29-1 to TRBJ1-3, with unresolved D. V was pared by 8 bases and J by 4 bases, with 12 bases between. CDR1 is SQVTM, CDR2 ANQGSEA, per germline. CDR3 size: 12 residues. The CDR3 DNA reads TGCAGCACCAATACGGTGGGAAACACCATATATTTT. It specifies CSTNTVGNTIYF.

This clone was seen only once. CDR3 DNA sequence: TGTGCCAGCAGCCACGCGATCAGCGCCCTTCATGAGCAGTTCTTC. Its protein is CASSHAISALHEQFF. The chain uses TRBV5-6 and TRBJ2-1; D remains unclear. The CDR3 spans 15 residues. V was pared by 4 bases and J by 8 bases, with 19 bases between. Germline lookup yields CDR1 SGHDT and CDR2 YYEEEE. Combining the CDR3 with reference TRBV5-6 and TRBJ2-1 gives the whole variable domain DAGVTQSPTHLIKTRGQQVTLRCSPKSGHDTVSWYQQALGQGPQFIFQYYEEEERQRGNFPDRFSGHQFPNYSSELNVNALLLGDSALYLCASSHAISALHEQFFGPGTRLTVL.

The V gene is TRBV7-2, the J gene TRBJ1-2; a possible D gene is TRBD1 (5 bases). Per germline, CDR1 SGHTA and CDR2 FQGNSA. The CDR3 is 13 residues long. Deletions cut 4 bases from V and 8 bases from J, with 14 bases between. CDR3 in amino acids: CASSSPGGGGYTF. In DNA, the CDR3 is TGTGCCAGCAGCTCCCCCGGGGGTGGGGGCTACACCTTC.

The chain employs TRBV5-8 and TRBJ1-1; D unclear. There are 14 residues in the CDR3. CDR1 SGHTS and CDR2 YDEGEE come from the germline V gene. V dropped 3 bases and J dropped 6 bases, with 15 bases sitting between them. CDR3 coding DNA: TGTGCCAGCAGCTCCCCTCCGGGGTACCCTGAAGCTTTCTTT. Translating gives CASSSPPGYPEAFF.

This rearrangement joins TRBV20-1 to TRBJ1-2; D gene unclear. Trimming cost V 3 bases and J 7 bases, with 12 bases left between them. The CDR3 has 12 residues. Per germline, CDR1 DFQATT and CDR2 SNEGSKA (reference sequence). CDR3: CSASYGFSGYTF. CDR3 in DNA: TGCAGTGCTAGTTACGGGTTCTCTGGCTACACCTTC.

This sequence joins TRBV11-3 and TRBJ2-2; 14 bases map to TRBD2. V lost 4 bases, J lost 2 bases, and 6 bases stayed unmatched. Germline CDR1 and CDR2: SGHNT and YENEEA. CDR3 length: 18 amino acids. CDR3 sequence (DNA): TGTGCCAGCAGCTCTGGGACTAGCGGGGGTCCTAACACCGGGGAGCTGTTTTTT. Its protein is CASSSGTSGGPNTGELFF.